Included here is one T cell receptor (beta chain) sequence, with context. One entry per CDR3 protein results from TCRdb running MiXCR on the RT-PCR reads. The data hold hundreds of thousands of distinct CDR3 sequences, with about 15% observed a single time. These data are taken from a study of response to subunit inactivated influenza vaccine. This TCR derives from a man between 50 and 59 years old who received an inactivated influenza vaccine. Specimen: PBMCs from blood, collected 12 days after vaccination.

CDR3 region: CATSRDRGTDTQYF. CDR3 nucleotide sequence: TGTGCCACCAGCAGAGACAGGGGGACAGATACGCAGTATTTT. The genes are TRBV15 and TRBJ2-3, with TRBD1 matching 7 bases. This CDR3 region has 14 residues. V lost 0 bases to trimming and J lost 3 bases; unmatched junction nucleotides: 0. CDR1 is LNHNV and CDR2 is YYDKDF in the germline V gene (reference sequence).